A single sample gave rise to the 5 T cell receptor beta chains below, sequenced in a study of blood T cells in healthy people across ages. Using a J-beta primer mix together with a sample-barcoded 5' primer, a second PCR was run for about 6 to 11 cycles. TCRdb re-analysed the 5' RACE reads in MiXCR, keeping a single row per CDR3 protein. The repertoire holds approximately 400,000 distinct CDR3 sequences, with over 45% as singletons. Sequenced sample: blood. The receptors were sampled from a man aged 60 to 69 in good health.

This clonotype was seen more than once but under ten times. The chain couples TRBV4-3 to TRBJ2-2; D not certain. The germline V and J ends were trimmed by 0 bases and 5 bases, with 7 bases remaining between them. Germline-derived CDR1 and CDR2 are LGHNA and YSLEER. The CDR3 loop spans 14 amino acids. CDR3: CASSQDLGTGELFF. DNA for the CDR3: TGCGCCAGCAGCCAAGATCTGGGGACCGGGGAGCTGTTTTTT.

This clonotype was seen many times. The chain employs TRBV5-1 and TRBJ1-6; 7 nucleotides align to TRBD1. The CDR3 has 15 residues. The germline gives CDR1 SGHRS, CDR2 YFSETQ. V lost 2 bases, J lost 5 bases, and 4 bases stayed unmatched. CDR3 nucleotide sequence: TGCGCCAGCAGCTTCGGGACAGCGGATAATTCACCCCTCCACTTT. Translated: CASSFGTADNSPLHF.

This rearrangement joins TRBV14 to TRBJ2-5, with 8 bases that match TRBD1. The J call is in doubt because the DNA end fits TRBJ2-7 better. Germline lookup yields CDR1 SGHDN and CDR2 FVKESK. The CDR3 consists of 14 residues. CDR3 DNA: TGTGCCAGCAGCCAGGTTATCACAGGGGGCGAGCAGTACTTC. It codes for CASSQVITGGEQYF.

In its sample, this clonotype was seen a few times. The chain combines TRBV25-1 with TRBJ1-2; perhaps TRBD1 as D (5 bases). CDR3 length: 12 residues. V dropped 6 bases and J dropped 13 bases, with 18 bases sitting between them. The germline V gene has CDR1 MGHDK and CDR2 SYGVNS. DNA of the CDR3: TGTGCCAGCAGGGGCGGGACGCCAGAAGTCACCTTC. Translated, it gives CASRGGTPEVTF.

The chain's CDR3 is CASSLGPGTSGDNEQFF. The CDR3 DNA sequence: TGTGCCAGCAGTTTAGGGCCGGGAACCTCAGGGGACAATGAGCAGTTCTTC. V is TRBV12-3 or TRBV12-4 and J is TRBJ2-1; D is possibly TRBD1 (6 bases). CDR3 length equals 17 residues. The V end was cut by 1 base, the J end by 5 bases, with 18 bases between.